This TCR beta chain was obtained from a study of blood T cell repertoires in COVID-19. Only in-frame clones appear in the TCRdb table, and some are missing; sequencing was by immunoSEQ multiplex PCR. The sample holds tens of thousands of clones, approximately 95% seen once. The CDR3 runs 16 residues. V dropped 1 base and J dropped 6; count of bases not matched to a gene: 8. Germline values: CDR1 SGHVS, CDR2 FNYEAQ. Sequences were obtained from peripheral blood. This TCR came from a male donor with active COVID-19. The J gene is TRBJ2-3, the V gene TRBV7-6; the match to TRBD1 covers 9 bases. The CDR3 DNA follows: TGTGCCAGCAGCTTAGTGGGGGGACAGGGCGTCGATACGCAGTATTTT. Translation gives CASSLVGGQGVDTQYF.